These T cell receptor beta chains were read from a single sample in a study of blood T cell repertoires in COVID-19. The protocol was immunoSEQ multiplex PCR, while the TCRdb copy is restricted to in-frame clones and leaves out a portion. Of a few hundred thousand clones in the sample, about 87% were seen once. Material: peripheral blood. These receptors were taken from a human donor in a cohort sampled during active COVID-19. CDR3s include the opening cysteine and the closing phenylalanine or tryptophan. Fields, in order: clone size, J gene, V gene, D gene, CDR3 DNA, CDR3 protein. The D gene is left open where the match is weak. Rows give clone size only sometimes, using once, few, many, or a class for an expanded clone.

>-|TRBJ2-4|TRBV20-1|-
TGCAGTGTCACAGGCAAAAACATTCAGTACTTC
CSVTGKNIQYF
>once|TRBJ1-1|TRBV11-3|-
TGTACCAGCAGTTTCAGGGGAGAGACTGAAGCTTTCTTT
CTSSFRGETEAFF
>-|TRBJ1-6|TRBV6-5|-
TGTGCCAGCGTCAGTAATAGCGGTTCACCCCTCCACTTT
CASVSNSGSPLHF
>-|TRBJ2-3|TRBV27|TRBD1
TGTGCCAGCAGTTTCGGCAGGGGGCCATATACGCAGTATTTT
CASSFGRGPYTQYF
>-|TRBJ1-1|TRBV4-2|-
TGTGCCAGCAGCCTCCGCACCGAGGGCACTGAAGCTTTCTTT
CASSLRTEGTEAFF
>-|TRBJ1-5|TRBV28|-
TGTGCCAGCAGTTTATATTCAGGGAATAGCAATCAGCCCCAGCATTTT
CASSLYSGNSNQPQHF
>-|TRBJ2-2|TRBV9|TRBD2
TGTGCCAGCAGCGGGCCGAGCGGGGGGGCGAACACCGGGGAGCTGTTTTTT
CASSGPSGGANTGELFF
>-|TRBJ2-1|TRBV30|-
TGTGCCTGTCGCGGGACAGAGAAGTTCTTC
CACRGTEKFF
>-|TRBJ2-7|TRBV3-1/TRBV3-2|-
TGTGCCAGCAGCCAAGAATCCCCAAACGAGCAGTACTTC
CASSQESPNEQYF
>-|TRBJ2-1|TRBV6-5|TRBD1
TGTGCCAGCACGAGGGACAGGGTCATCGGTGAGCAGTTCTTC
CASTRDRVIGEQFF
>-|TRBJ2-2|TRBV13|-
TGTGCCAGCAGCTTCATGGACTCTTCGAACACCGGGGAGCTGTTTTTT
CASSFMDSSNTGELFF
>few|TRBJ1-1|TRBV18|-
TGTGCCAGCTCACGGTGGGCACAAGGAGGAACTGAAGCTTTCTTT
CASSRWAQGGTEAFF
>-|TRBJ1-2|TRBV5-1|-
TGCGCCAGCAGCTTCCTAGGAGGCTGGGTCTATGGCTACACCTTC
CASSFLGGWVYGYTF
>once|TRBJ1-1|TRBV24-1|-
TGTGCCACCAGTGACGCCGGCGGGGGCGAAGCTTTCTTT
CATSDAGGGEAFF
>-|TRBJ1-2|TRBV6-6|-
TGTGCCAGCAGCTCCCCCGATGGGCTCCTACGCGAAAAGGATAATAACTATGGCTACACCTTC
CASSSPDGLLREKDNNYGYTF
>-|TRBJ2-7|TRBV6-2/TRBV6-3|-
TGTGCCAGCAGTAGACAGTACGAGCAGTACTTC
CASSRQYEQYF
>-|TRBJ1-4|TRBV18|-
TGTGCCAGCTCAGAAACCCCCCTGGGGCGGGGGAGTGAAAAACTGTTTTTT
CASSETPLGRGSEKLFF
>-|TRBJ2-5|TRBV9|TRBD2
TGTGCCAGCAGCGTTTCAGCGGGGGGGCAAGAGACCCAGTACTTC
CASSVSAGGQETQYF
>-|TRBJ2-1|TRBV5-1|-
TGCGCCAGCAGCTTGTCAGTGTCGGGGAACAATGAGCAGTTCTTC
CASSLSVSGNNEQFF
>many|TRBJ1-6|TRBV4-1|TRBD1
TGCGCCAGCAGCCTGACAGGGGAATCACCCCTCCACTTT
CASSLTGESPLHF
>few|TRBJ1-4|TRBV7-3|TRBD1
TGTGCCAGCAGCTTAGGACAGGGGGCCGGTGAAAAACTGTTTTTT
CASSLGQGAGEKLFF
>-|TRBJ2-5|TRBV2|-
TGTGCCAGCAGTAACGCCGGGGGTCAATGGGCCCAGTACTTC
CASSNAGGQWAQYF
>-|TRBJ2-1|TRBV6-1|TRBD2
TGTGCCAGCAGTGAAAGCGGGGCCTACAATGAGCAGTTCTTC
CASSESGAYNEQFF
>-|TRBJ1-4|TRBV12-3/TRBV12-4|-
TGTGCCAGCAGTTTAGGGGCAGATGAAAAACTGTTTTTT
CASSLGADEKLFF
>-|TRBJ2-1|TRBV4-1|-
TGCGCCAGCAGCCAAGGGCGGGGAAGCTCCTACAATGAGCAGTTCTTC
CASSQGRGSSYNEQFF
>-|TRBJ1-1|TRBV6-5|-
TGTGCCAGCAGTTCGTCGTTGAGGACTGAAGCTTTCTTT
CASSSSLRTEAFF
>-|TRBJ2-7|TRBV7-9|-
TGTGCCAGCAGCTTCGGGACAAACTCCTACGAGCAGTACTTC
CASSFGTNSYEQYF